This TCR beta chain appears in the sequencing data of a study of preoperative IRX-2 immunotherapy in early breast cancer. Assay used: immunoSEQ multiplex PCR; TCRdb lists only in-frame clones, some missing. The profile shows around 34,000 clones, around four fifths of them singletons. Trimming removed 2 bases from V and 2 bases from J, with 6 bases in between. Germline V gene sequence: CDR1 GTSNPN, CDR2 SVGIG (reference sequence). The CDR3 extends over 12 amino acids. Treatment given: preoperative locoregional IRX-2 cytokine immunotherapy. Preoperative locoregional IRX-2 cytokine immunotherapy was tested in the phase Ib source study.

The chain carries TRBV30 and TRBJ1-1; no firm D call. The input for sequencing was lymph node tissue, taken from a patient treated with IRX-2 immunotherapy. The origin of this receptor is a human donor with breast cancer. CDR3 in DNA: TGTGCCTGGAGTAAGGCCAACACTGAAGCTTTCTTT. This sequence encodes CAWSKANTEAFF.